A single sample gave rise to the 15 T cell receptor beta chains below, sequenced in a study of regulatory T cells in long-lasting Graves disease. Time point noted: persistent/refractory GD, antithyroid drugs over 5 years with positive TRAb. Extracted RNA from PBMCs served as the source of the TCR library. For TCR beta, libraries came from iRepertoire HTBI primers and Arm-PCR of CDR3 regions. From the multiplex PCR reads, TCRdb called clonotypes with MiXCR, one entry per CDR3 protein. The sample has 500,000 to 700,000 distinct CDR3 sequences, 25% to 35% seen once; the top ten hold about two fifths. Material: peripheral blood mononuclear cells (PBMCs), obtained when the disease was refractory, from a patient treated with antithyroid drugs. These receptors all come from a female donor with Graves disease.

The sample holds many counts of this clonotype. V gene TRBV11-2 combines with J gene TRBJ2-5, with 8 bases aligning to TRBD1. The V gene end was trimmed by 3 bases and the J gene end by 5 bases; junction bases not matched to a gene: 14. The length of the CDR3 is 17 residues. Germline loops: CDR1 SGHAT, CDR2 FQNNGV. The chain's CDR3 is CASSFLRPGGYAETQYF. The CDR3 coding sequence is TGTGCCAGCAGCTTCCTGCGGCCAGGGGGCTATGCGGAGACCCAGTACTTC.

This clonotype has a handful of counts. The chain is built from TRBV5-1 and TRBJ2-2; maybe TRBD2 (6 bases). This CDR3 region has 15 residues. The V end lost 1 base, the J end lost 3 bases, and 10 bases lay between the germline ends. Germline V CDR1 and CDR2: SGHRS, YFSETQ. CDR3 in amino acids: CASSLRIADTGELFF. The CDR3, as DNA: TGCGCCAGCAGCTTGAGGATAGCGGACACCGGGGAGCTGTTTTTT.

The V and J genes are TRBV5-1 and TRBJ1-1; TRBD1 matches 8 bases. Germline V gives CDR1 SGHRS, CDR2 YFSETQ. The CDR3 covers 15 residues. Germline trimming cut 4 bases from V and 5 bases from J; bases unmatched to any gene: 10. CDR3 in amino acids: CASSIRTGTRTEAFF. The DNA of the CDR3 is TGCGCCAGCAGCATACGGACAGGGACGAGGACTGAAGCTTTCTTT. Together with reference TRBV5-1 and TRBJ1-1, the CDR3 gives the full variable domain: KAGVTQTPRYLIKTRGQQVTLSCSPISGHRSVSWYQQTPGQGLQFLFEYFSETQRNKGNFPGRFSGRQFSNSRSEMNVSTLELGDSALYLCASSIRTGTRTEAFFGQGTRLTVV.

The table lists this clonotype with many counts. The chain joins TRBV5-1 to TRBJ1-1; the match to TRBD1 covers 8 bases. After removal of 0 bases from V and 3 bases from J, the junction contained 16 bases not matched to a gene. Germline V gene sequence: CDR1 SGHRS, CDR2 YFSETQ. The CDR3 contains 19 residues. The CDR3 DNA reads TGCGCCAGCAGCTTGGCCCAGCTCAGGGGGCAGGAGCGGTACACTGAAGCTTTCTTT. This sequence encodes CASSLAQLRGQERYTEAFF.

The chain carries TRBV28 and TRBJ2-7; D uncertain. Germline CDR1 and CDR2: MDHEN and SYDVKM. Trimming took off 6 bases at V and 7 bases at J, with 13 bases between the two ends. The CDR3 runs 12 residues. The CDR3 nucleotides are TGTGCCAGCAGCCAACAGACTTGGGAGCAGTACTTC. This sequence encodes CASSQQTWEQYF.

This clonotype was counted only a few times. This rearrangement joins TRBV18 to TRBJ1-5, with D maybe TRBD1 (5 bases). Trimming took off 1 base at V and 3 bases at J, with 10 bases between the two ends. Per the germline V gene, CDR1 is KGHSH and CDR2 is LQKENI. The CDR3 spans 15 residues. The CDR3 is CASSPRGNDNQPQHF. The CDR3, as DNA: TGTGCCAGCTCACCACGGGGGAACGACAATCAGCCCCAGCATTTT.

This clonotype was observed a handful of times. A read error may account for a junction end that differs from germline. J is TRBJ1-6 and V is TRBV11-2; 7 bases line up with TRBD1. This CDR3 has 16 residues. Germline loops: CDR1 SGHAT, CDR2 FQNNGV. CDR3 sequence (DNA): TGTGCCAGCAGCCCCACAGGGGTTAAATATACTTCACCCCTCCACTTT. Amino acids: CASSPTGVKYTSPLHF.

With regard to this clonotype: Compared with germline, one end of the junction differs, possibly owing to a read error. CDR3 nucleotide sequence: TGTGCCAGCAGTGAAGTTGGGACCCAGCATTTT. Translation gives CASSEVGTQHF. The rearrangement joins TRBV10-2 to TRBJ1-5; D remains ambiguous. Germline-derived CDR1 and CDR2 are WSHSY and SAAADI. CDR3 size: 11 residues.

The gene calls are TRBV20-1 and TRBJ1-1; D remains unclear. Trimming took 6 bases from V and 0 from J, leaving 17 bases between them. Germline CDR1 is DFQATT and CDR2 is SNEGSKA (reference sequence). This CDR3 is built from 15 residues. CDR3 in DNA: TGCAGTGCCACCTTGTTGGGAAAATTGAACACTGAAGCTTTCTTT. It is translated as CSATLLGKLNTEAFF.

The J gene is TRBJ2-4, the V gene TRBV25-1; D is unresolved. The CDR3 totals 13 residues. CDR1 is MGHDK and CDR2 is SYGVNS in the germline V gene. Trimming stripped 10 bases from V and 0 bases from J, with 10 bases between. This CDR3 reads CATYGSAKNIQYF. CDR3 bases: TGTGCCACCTATGGTTCAGCCAAAAACATTCAGTACTTC.

This clonotype was picked up a small number of times. V is TRBV6-5 and J is TRBJ2-7, with D uncertain. V was trimmed by 0 bases and J by 2 bases, leaving 11 bases between them. The length of the CDR3 is 15 residues. Germline values: CDR1 MNHEY, CDR2 SVGAGI. CDR3 in DNA: TGTGCCAGCAGTTACTCGTGGGGTTCGCCCTACGAGCAGTACTTC. Encoded protein: CASSYSWGSPYEQYF.

Many counts were recorded for this clonotype. V usage is TRBV12-3 or TRBV12-4 and J usage is TRBJ1-1; D gene uncertain. CDR3 length: 13 amino acids. V lost 5 bases, J lost 3 bases, and 10 bases lay in between. For the CDR3, the DNA is TGTGCCAGCAGTCAGAGAGAGGACACTGAAGCTTTCTTT. Translating gives CASSQREDTEAFF.

This clonotype occurred many times. The V gene is TRBV7-3, the J gene TRBJ2-5; 9 bases align to TRBD2. The trim removed 2 bases at V and 4 bases at J, leaving 5 bases unmatched. From germline, CDR1 is SGHTA and CDR2 FQGTGA. This CDR3 has 15 amino acids. The CDR3 coding sequence is TGTGCCAGCAGCTTAGCGGGAGGGTCGGGAGAGACCCAGTACTTC. Amino acid sequence: CASSLAGGSGETQYF.

The J gene is TRBJ2-1, the V gene TRBV2; 9 nucleotides match TRBD2. The CDR3 loop spans 14 amino acids. J was trimmed by 6 bases and V by 4 bases; bases with no gene match: 4. Germline V gene lookup returns CDR1 SNHLY and CDR2 FYNNEI. The CDR3 sequence is CASSGREGSNEQFF. In DNA, the CDR3 is TGTGCCAGCAGTGGGCGGGAGGGCAGCAATGAGCAGTTCTTC. Drawing the rest from reference TRBV2 and TRBJ2-1, the complete variable domain is EPEVTQTPSHQVTQMGQEVILRCVPISNHLYFYWYRQILGQKVEFLVSFYNNEISEKSEIFDDQFSVERPDGSNFTLKIRSTKLEDSAMYFCASSGREGSNEQFFGPGTRLTVL.

The genes are TRBV7-9 and TRBJ2-7, with TRBD1 matching over 8 bases. V dropped 5 bases and J dropped 2; count of bases not matched to a gene: 11. This CDR3 is 16 amino acids long. Germline V CDR1 and CDR2: SEHNR, FQNEAQ (reference sequence). The CDR3 spells CASSPGQGVFTYEQYF. The CDR3 DNA reads TGTGCCAGCAGCCCCGGACAGGGAGTGTTCACCTACGAGCAGTACTTC.